This T cell receptor beta chain appears in the sequencing data of a study of STAT5B mutations in CD4+ large granular lymphocyte leukemia (dated by TCRdb to 2022 to 2024). The study in broad terms: When cryopreserved patient cells were available, CD8+ cells were depleted as a first step, and selection with anti-CD4 microbeads followed. TCRbeta repertoires of CD4+ T-cell large granular lymphocyte leukemia patients were compared with those of healthy blood donors. Flow cytometry on FACSCanto II or FACSVerse showed that the purified fractions were more than 95% pure among lymphocytes.

Only a few counts were recorded for this clone. No antigen is known for it. Base-call qualities are not available, and no considerably larger clone is one nucleotide away. The immunoSEQ assay at survey resolution was applied to genomic DNA for sequencing of TCRbeta rearrangements. As for how the authors treated the data: Any clonotype making up more than 5% of the repertoire was considered a putative leukemic clone, which gave 55 to 75 such clones in fewer than 35 patients. In the TCR sequencing data, the lowest productive clonotype frequency that could be detected was 2.59 x 10-5. Analyses included only productive TCRbeta rearrangements, meaning complete and in-frame sequences. Sample clonality was computed as Simpson clonality in the immunoSEQ Analyzer version 3.0. Clones were binned by frequency as very rare, small, medium, large (1-20%) or hyperexpanded (>20%). Generation probabilities were estimated with OLGA 1.2.3, V-gene circos plots were made with VDJtools, specificities were searched in VDJdb, and CDR3 motifs were identified with GLIPH. TCRdb limited this immuneACCESS table to in-frame rearrangements with V and J called. A share of clones is missing; checked studies link under half to unresolved V genes, and the rest is unexplained. V and J calls plus clone size are reproduced from that table; the DNA served to infer D and trimming. Here the sample has about 1,200 clones; 60% to 80% occur a single time. The ten largest clonotypes hold over 90% of the sample.

What the study reported, not specific to this receptor: Patient cell sources were heterogeneous, and only six or seven CD4-sorted patient samples entered the clonality comparison with healthy controls. Each patient's main leukemic clonotypes were private, but around 27% of these clonotypes showed up at low frequency in the non-leukemic repertoires of other patients. Greater clonality appeared to be present in CD4-sorted patient repertoires than in healthy CD4+ repertoires, and the difference was retained after the putative leukemic clones were removed. The data were not HLA-matched, and the higher clonality in CD4+ T-LGLL than in CD8+ T-LGLL could be due to the relatively small sample size. TRBV06-family usage was enriched among the top patient clones (8/27) compared with healthy controls (2/35).

The CD4+ T-LGLL patients were recruited through hematology units in Padova (Italy), Helsinki (Finland) and Shinshu (Japan). Depending on which samples were available, patient samples consisted of bead-purified CD4+, CD4+CD8+, CD57+ or CD56+ fractions, or of unselected PBMC. The TCRbeta data from patients were combined with somatic STAT5B mutation profiles that came from deep amplicon sequencing of the same DNA. All TCR-sequenced material derived from peripheral blood: patient blood samples and healthy donor buffy coats. Ficoll-Hypaque gradient centrifugation was used to isolate peripheral blood mononuclear cells. The Gentra Puregene Cell and Tissue kit was used for genomic DNA extraction, and quantification was performed on a Qubit 2.0 fluorometer. CDR3 length: 14 amino acids, cysteine to phenylalanine. The entry retains the CDR3 DNA only, 42 bases that are in frame from base 1. V is shortened by 0 bases, J by 8 bases, and the region joining them spans 13 bases. The germline V gene specifies SGHTA as CDR1 and FQGNSA as CDR2.

Recombination joined TRBV7-2 with TRBJ1-2; no D gene can be assigned with confidence. The sequence came from a man between 65 and 85 years old with CD4+ T-cell large granular lymphocyte leukemia. What was sequenced was PBMCs. The CDR3 protein sequence reads: CASSLARAAGGYTF. The DNA sequence is as follows: TGTGCCAGCAGCTTAGCGCGCGCAGCTGGCGGCTACACCTTC.